The 6 T cell receptor beta chains in this list originate from one sample, sequenced in a study of T cells in Graves' hyperthyroidism and ophthalmopathy. Regions amplified from RNA transcripts were the TCR beta CDR3 regions. The TCR CDR3 first-round RT-PCR relied on the HTBI primer set. Using its own MiXCR run on the multiplex PCR reads, TCRdb lists one record per CDR3 protein. Of around 600,000 distinct CDR3 sequences listed, 13% to 15% were seen once; the top ten hold less than 9%. Sequencing was carried out using blood. These receptors all come from a woman aged 18-29 years with Graves' ophthalmopathy.

At least ten counts were recorded for this clonotype. The chain recombines TRBV20-1 with TRBJ2-5; D is possibly TRBD1 (5 bases). V lost 3 bases to trimming and J lost 7 bases, with 15 bases between them. The germline V gene encodes CDR1 DFQATT and CDR2 SNEGSKA (reference sequence). The CDR3 has 13 amino acids. This CDR3 reads CSASALPGATQYF. In DNA form, the CDR3 reads TGCAGTGCTAGTGCACTACCTGGGGCGACCCAGTACTTC.

This clonotype was counted at least ten times. The CDR3 reads CASTVKDRFYEQYF. Here the CDR3 DNA reads TGTGCCAGCACGGTAAAGGACCGCTTCTACGAGCAGTACTTC. The chain carries TRBV6-2 or TRBV6-3 and TRBJ2-7; no clear D gene. Trimming shortened V by 7 bases and J by 3 bases, and 16 bases separated the two germline ends. Germline CDR1 MNHEY, CDR2 SVGEGT. The CDR3 is 14 amino acids.

Regarding this clonotype: A much larger clonotype is one base distant, so this may be a read error. The V call is TRBV12-3 or TRBV12-4, the J call TRBJ1-5, with D unclear. The CDR3 runs to 13 residues. The CDR3 protein is CTSSLEVNQPQHF. Written as DNA, the CDR3 is TGTACCAGCAGTTTAGAAGTGAATCAGCCCCAGCATTTT.

This clonotype was seen repeatedly, ten times or more. The genes are TRBV7-9 and TRBJ2-3, with a tentative D call TRBD2 (6 bases). Per the germline V gene, CDR1 is SEHNR and CDR2 is FQNEAQ (reference sequence). Trimming stripped 8 bases from V and 8 bases from J, with 8 bases between. The CDR3 has 10 amino acids. Written as DNA, the CDR3 is TGTGCCAGCTGGAGGGGTACGCAGTATTTT. Translating gives CASWRGTQYF.

With respect to this clonotype: This may come from a read error, since a much larger clone is one base off. This chain connects TRBV24-1 to TRBJ2-2; a weak D match, TRBD2 (5 bases). Germline CDR1 and CDR2: KGHDR and SFDVKD. The CDR3 is 14 residues long. The CDR3 DNA sequence: TGTGCCACCAGTGGGTATACTAACACCGGGGAGCTGGTTTTT. Its protein is CATSGYTNTGELVF.

In its sample, this clonotype was seen many times. The gene calls are TRBV7-9 and TRBJ2-5; TRBD2 matches at 13 bases. Germline V gene lookup returns CDR1 SEHNR and CDR2 FQNEAQ (reference sequence). The CDR3 covers 19 residues. With 5 bases clipped from V and 2 bases from J, the junction kept 14 bases outside the gene matches. The CDR3: CASSPTSGRAHRGQETQYF. CDR3 DNA: TGTGCCAGCAGCCCTACTAGCGGGAGGGCTCACAGGGGACAAGAGACCCAGTACTTC.